Listed below are T cell receptor beta chains from one sample, sequenced in a study of blood T cell repertoires in COVID-19. TCRdb keeps only in-frame clones here, not all; method: immunoSEQ multiplex PCR. The repertoire holds 210,000 or so clones, about 77% seen once, with under 3.5% in the top ten. Specimen: peripheral blood. The receptors derive from a woman of 80 years or more with active or convalescent COVID-19. The CDR3 runs from the conserved cysteine through the conserved F or W. The D gene is left open where the match is weak. The size entry is marked missing in some rows and otherwise reads once, few, many or a size class.

>TRBJ2-3|TRBV9|.|TRBD2
TGTGCCAGCAGCGTAACCTCAAGCGGGGACACAGATACGCAGTATTTT
CASSVTSSGDTDTQYF
>TRBJ2-5|TRBV5-1|.|TRBD1
TGCGCCAGCAGTCCCCAGGGACAGGGGGTCGGGGAGACCCAGTACTTC
CASSPQGQGVGETQYF
>TRBJ2-5|TRBV2|.|.
TGTGCCAGCAGTGCAGACAGGCCATGGGAGACCCAGTACTTC
CASSADRPWETQYF
>TRBJ2-1|TRBV7-2|many|TRBD2
TGTGCCAGCAGCTTAGTTTCGGGGGGCAATGAGCAGTTCTTC
CASSLVSGGNEQFF
>TRBJ1-4|TRBV3-1/TRBV3-2|.|TRBD1
TGTGCCAGCAGCCGCGGACAGGGGACTAATGAAAAACTGTTTTTT
CASSRGQGTNEKLFF
>TRBJ1-1|TRBV5-1|.|TRBD1
TGCGCCAGCAGCTCGGGGACAGCCCTGAACACTGAAGCTTTCTTT
CASSSGTALNTEAFF
>TRBJ2-1|TRBV3-1/TRBV3-2|.|.
TGTGCCAGCAGCCAAACGATCAACAGGGTAGCCTACAATGAGCAGTTCTTC
CASSQTINRVAYNEQFF
>TRBJ2-7|TRBV10-3|few|.
TGTGCCATCAGTGAGCCTAAGGCGGGTGCCGAGCAGTACTTC
CAISEPKAGAEQYF
>TRBJ2-3|TRBV4-2|.|TRBD2
TGTGCCAGCAGCCCCCGATTGTCTAGCGGGGGGTCCACAGATACGCAGTATTTT
CASSPRLSSGGSTDTQYF
>TRBJ2-7|TRBV7-9|few|.
TGTGCCAGCAGTCCTACCCCCTACGAGCAGTACTTC
CASSPTPYEQYF
>TRBJ1-1|TRBV5-1|.|TRBD1
TGCGCCAGCAGCCCGACGGACAGGGGGCCCACTGAAGCTTTCTTT
CASSPTDRGPTEAFF
>TRBJ2-5|TRBV4-2|.|TRBD1
TGTGCCAGCAGCCAAATGACAGGGGGCGATCAGACCCAGTACTTC
CASSQMTGGDQTQYF
>TRBJ2-2|TRBV3-1/TRBV3-2|.|TRBD1
TGTGCCAGCAGCCGGGGGACAGGGAACACCGGGGAGCTGTTTTTT
CASSRGTGNTGELFF
>TRBJ1-5|TRBV6-2/TRBV6-3|.|TRBD1
TGTGCCAGCAGTTATTATCCGGGACAGGGGCATTTT
CASSYYPGQGHF
>TRBJ1-4|TRBV30|.|TRBD1
TGTGCCTGGAGTCTACAGGGGGGTGAAAAACTGTTTTTT
CAWSLQGGEKLFF
>TRBJ2-1|TRBV9|.|.
TGTGCCAGCAGCTCTTCTACCGGGACACCTTTTTACAATGAGCAGTTCTTC
CASSSSTGTPFYNEQFF
>TRBJ2-7|TRBV27|.|TRBD2
TGTGCCAGCAGTTTCTCTAGCGGGGGGTCCTACGAGCAGTACTTC
CASSFSSGGSYEQYF
>TRBJ2-1|TRBV3-1/TRBV3-2|.|.
TGTGCCAGCAGCCAAGCCGGTGAGCAGTTCTTC
CASSQAGEQFF
>TRBJ2-7|TRBV27|.|TRBD2
TGTGCCAGCAGTTGGGGAGGTAGCGGGGGGGAATACGAGCAGTACTTC
CASSWGGSGGEYEQYF
>TRBJ1-2|TRBV4-2|.|TRBD1
TGTGCCAGCAGCCAAGACCAGGGGGAGCGTGCCTATGGCTACACCTTC
CASSQDQGERAYGYTF
>TRBJ2-5|TRBV10-3|.|TRBD2
TGTGCCACGCAATCCGGGAGGACTAGCGGGAGCCAAGAGACCCAGTACTTC
CATQSGRTSGSQETQYF
>TRBJ1-1|TRBV6-5|.|TRBD1
TGTGCCAGCAGCCCGGGACAGGGAAAGAACACTGAAGCTTTCTTT
CASSPGQGKNTEAFF
>TRBJ2-3|TRBV7-2|.|.
TGTGCCAGCAGCTTCATCTCGTTAGGGGGCGGCGGGAATACAGATACGCAGTATTTT
CASSFISLGGGGNTDTQYF
>TRBJ2-7|TRBV5-6|.|TRBD2
TGTGCCAGCAGCACCGGACTAGCGGGGTTTGACTACGAGCAGTACTTC
CASSTGLAGFDYEQYF
>TRBJ1-2|TRBV28|.|.
TGTGCCAGCAGCTCCCCAGGACAAGCACGCGGCTACACCTTC
CASSSPGQARGYTF
>TRBJ1-6|TRBV2|.|.
TGTGCCACCGTAAGGAGTTGGAATTCACCCCTCCACTTT
CATVRSWNSPLHF
>TRBJ2-2|TRBV12-3/TRBV12-4|many|.
TGTGCCAGCAGTTTCCGGGACACCGGGGAGCTGTTTTTT
CASSFRDTGELFF
>TRBJ1-2|TRBV7-2|.|TRBD1
TGTGCCAGCAGCACCACCGGGACAGGGGACCTTTACACCTTC
CASSTTGTGDLYTF